These 4 T cell receptor beta chains originate from one sample sequenced in a study of T cell changes during pregnancy in multiple sclerosis. The repertoire was sequenced with immunoSEQ multiplex PCR; TCRdb's copy has only in-frame clones and lacks some. The profile shows about 75,000 clones, 94% of them singletons. Sequenced material: CD4+ T cells from peripheral blood mononuclear cells, taken after pregnancy. These receptors came from a female donor with multiple sclerosis, enrolled in a pregnancy study.

The chain has TRBV5-1 and TRBJ1-1, with 7 bases aligning to TRBD1. V lost 5 bases, J lost 8 bases, and 12 bases stayed unmatched. Germline CDR1 SGHRS, CDR2 YFSETQ. The CDR3 runs 14 residues. The CDR3 DNA reads as TGCGCCAGCAGAAGAACGCCAGACAGGGACGAAGCTTTCTTT. Translated, it gives CASRRTPDRDEAFF.

A single count supports this clone. DNA for the CDR3: TGTGCCAGCAGGGTGAGGGGGCTGAGTGAAAAACTGTTTTTT. It specifies CASRVRGLSEKLFF. The chain carries TRBV6-6 and TRBJ1-4; 7 bases are shared with TRBD1. CDR1 and CDR2 from the germline V gene are MNHNY and SVGAGI (reference sequence). This CDR3 is built from 14 residues. J was trimmed by 7 bases and V by 6 bases; bases with no gene match: 8.

The V gene is TRBV7-8, the J gene TRBJ2-7; 9 bases map to TRBD2. V shed 5 bases and J 7 bases; nucleotides not matched to a gene: 15. Germline V lookup: CDR1 SGHVS, CDR2 FQNEAQ. The CDR3 runs to 16 residues. Here the CDR3 DNA reads TGTGCCAGCAGCCCGGGGCTCAGACTAGCGGCCACAGAGCAGTACTTC. Translating it yields CASSPGLRLAATEQYF.

The chain employs TRBV18 and TRBJ1-6; D may be TRBD1 (5 bases). The CDR3 runs 19 residues. CDR1 is KGHSH, CDR2 LQKENI, per germline. Deletions cut 1 base from V and 1 base from J, with 17 bases between. This CDR3 is CASSPRGTQTRSYNSPLHF. The CDR3 region has the DNA TGTGCCAGCTCACCACGGGGCACCCAGACACGGTCCTATAATTCACCCCTCCACTTT.